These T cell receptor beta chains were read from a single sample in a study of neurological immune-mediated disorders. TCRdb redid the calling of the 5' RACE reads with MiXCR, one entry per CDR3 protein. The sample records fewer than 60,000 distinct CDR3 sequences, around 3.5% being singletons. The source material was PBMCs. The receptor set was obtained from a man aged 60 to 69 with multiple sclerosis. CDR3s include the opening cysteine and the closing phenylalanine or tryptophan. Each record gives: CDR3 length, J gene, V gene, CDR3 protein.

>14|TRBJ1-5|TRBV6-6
CASSYSGSHQPQHF
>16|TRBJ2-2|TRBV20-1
CSARKTGSLPTWELFF
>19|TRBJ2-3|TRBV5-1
CASSFIPLPTGSSTDTQYF
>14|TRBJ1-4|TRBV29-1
CSVDGQGTNEKLFF
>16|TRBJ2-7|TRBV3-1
CASSPTGELGIYEQYF
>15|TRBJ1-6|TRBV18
CASSPGQGANSPLHF
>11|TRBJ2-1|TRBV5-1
CASSEYNEQFF
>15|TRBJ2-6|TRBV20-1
CSARTGNSGANVLTF
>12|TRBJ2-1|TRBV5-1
CASSLVRNEQFF
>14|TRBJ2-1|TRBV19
CASRRGPGSWEQFF
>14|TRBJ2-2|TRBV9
CASSVTSLTGELFF
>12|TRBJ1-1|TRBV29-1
CSVGFQGTEAFF
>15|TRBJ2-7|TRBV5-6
CASSLPSRDTYEQYF
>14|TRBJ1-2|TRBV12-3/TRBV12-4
CASRPQGYNYGYTF
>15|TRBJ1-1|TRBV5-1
CASSGGQSYNTEAFF
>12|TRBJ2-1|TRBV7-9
CASSFRGNEQFF
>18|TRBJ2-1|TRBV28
CASSPGTFGPSSYNEQFF
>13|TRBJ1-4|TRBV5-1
CASSFEFGEKLFF
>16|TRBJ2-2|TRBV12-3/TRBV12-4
CASSPTPSPNTGELFF
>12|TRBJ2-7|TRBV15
CATGRESGEQYF
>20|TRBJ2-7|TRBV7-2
CASSLRVKLESPTTSYEQYF
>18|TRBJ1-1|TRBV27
CASSFTRTRALDLTEAFF
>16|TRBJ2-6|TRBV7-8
CASSLAGCSGANVLTF
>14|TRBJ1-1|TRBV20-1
CSAPRGNRNTEAFF
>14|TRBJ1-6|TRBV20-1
CSARDRLPVSPLHF
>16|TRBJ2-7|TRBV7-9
CASSLWEGYSTYEQYF
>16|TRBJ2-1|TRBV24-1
CATSDPVAGGVNEQFF
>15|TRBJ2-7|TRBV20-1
CSARGVGTLSYEQYF
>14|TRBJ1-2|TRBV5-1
CASSPGQAWDGYTF
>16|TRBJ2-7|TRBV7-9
CASSSGLAGGRDEQYF
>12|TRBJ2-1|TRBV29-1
CSVGQGASEQFF
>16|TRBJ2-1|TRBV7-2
CASSLFGKGGYNEQFF
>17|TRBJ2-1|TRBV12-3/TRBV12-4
CASSHLSGRAAGNEQFF
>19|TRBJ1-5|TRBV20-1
CSARDKNRGTRYSNQPQHF
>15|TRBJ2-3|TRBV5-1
CASSSQTLSADTQYF
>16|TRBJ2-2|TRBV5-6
CASSLGTGEGIGELFF
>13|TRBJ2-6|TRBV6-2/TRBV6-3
CASSTGQWDVLTF
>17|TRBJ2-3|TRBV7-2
CASSLLAGLAGRDTQYF
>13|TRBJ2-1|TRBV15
CAAGTGGYNEQFF
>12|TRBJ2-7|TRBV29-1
CSACPFSYEQYF
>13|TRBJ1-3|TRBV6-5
CASSTPGGKNIYF
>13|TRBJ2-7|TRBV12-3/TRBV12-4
CASSLVTPYEQYF
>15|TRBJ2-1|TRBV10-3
CAIRPGQGPGDEQFF
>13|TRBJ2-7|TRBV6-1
CASSRTVTYEQYF
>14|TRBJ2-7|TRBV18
CASSSPGSSGEQYF
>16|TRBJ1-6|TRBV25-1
CASSEKTGSRKSPLHF
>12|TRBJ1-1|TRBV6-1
CASRGVNTEAFF
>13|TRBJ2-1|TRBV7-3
CASSPIPDNAQFF
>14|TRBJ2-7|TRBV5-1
CASSSGTISYEQYF
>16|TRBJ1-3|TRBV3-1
CASSRLRGMSGNTIYF
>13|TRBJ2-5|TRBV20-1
CSANAPTSRTQYF